This T cell receptor (beta chain) was documented in a study of blood T cell repertoires in COVID-19. Study-level background: Sources were T cells, B-cell-depleted T cells, or PBMCs; the material itself was cDNA or gDNA.

TCRdb keeps only in-frame clones here, not all; method: immunoSEQ multiplex PCR. Altogether some 170,000 clones are present, 84% being singletons, with the ten largest covering about 19%. The CDR3 contains 16 residues. CDR1 is KGHDR, CDR2 SFDVKD, per germline. Trimming stripped 3 bases from V and 6 bases from J, with 17 bases between. Sequencing was performed on peripheral blood. The chain has TRBV24-1 and TRBJ1-5, with a weak D call TRBD1 (6 bases). The clonotype originates from a woman of 80 years or more with acute or convalescent COVID-19. The CDR3 sequence is CATSDPKQGTGQPQHF. The CDR3, as DNA: TGTGCCACCAGTGATCCTAAACAGGGTACCGGTCAGCCCCAGCATTTT.